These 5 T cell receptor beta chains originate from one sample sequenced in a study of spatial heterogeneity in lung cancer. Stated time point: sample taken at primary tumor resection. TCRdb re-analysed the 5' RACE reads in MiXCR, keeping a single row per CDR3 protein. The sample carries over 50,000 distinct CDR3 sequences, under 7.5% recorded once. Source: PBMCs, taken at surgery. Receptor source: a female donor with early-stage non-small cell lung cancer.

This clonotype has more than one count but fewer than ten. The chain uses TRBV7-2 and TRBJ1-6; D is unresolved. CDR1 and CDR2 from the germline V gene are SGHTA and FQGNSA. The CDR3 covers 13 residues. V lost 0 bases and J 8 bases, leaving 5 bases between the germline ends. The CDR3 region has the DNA TGTGCCAGCAGCTTAGCAGTAGATTCACCCCTCCACTTT. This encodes CASSLAVDSPLHF.

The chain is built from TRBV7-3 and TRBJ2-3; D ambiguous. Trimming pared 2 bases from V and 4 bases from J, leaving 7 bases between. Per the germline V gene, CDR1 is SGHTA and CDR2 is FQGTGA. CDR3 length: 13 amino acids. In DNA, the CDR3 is TGTGCCAGCAGCTTAGCAGTGGCAGATACGCAGTATTTT. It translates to CASSLAVADTQYF.

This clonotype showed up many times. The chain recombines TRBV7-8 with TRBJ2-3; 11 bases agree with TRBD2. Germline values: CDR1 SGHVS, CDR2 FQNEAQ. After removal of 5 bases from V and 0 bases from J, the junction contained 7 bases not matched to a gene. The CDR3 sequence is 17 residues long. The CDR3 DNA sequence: TGTGCCAGCAGCCGGGGGACTAGCGGTCCTAGCACAGATACGCAGTATTTT. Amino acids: CASSRGTSGPSTDTQYF. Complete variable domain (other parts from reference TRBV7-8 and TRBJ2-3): GAGVSQSPRYKVAKRGQDVALRCDPISGHVSLFWYQQALGQGPEFLTYFQNEAQLDKSGLPSDRFFAERPEGSVSTLKIQRTQQEDSAVYLCASSRGTSGPSTDTQYFGPGTRLTVL.

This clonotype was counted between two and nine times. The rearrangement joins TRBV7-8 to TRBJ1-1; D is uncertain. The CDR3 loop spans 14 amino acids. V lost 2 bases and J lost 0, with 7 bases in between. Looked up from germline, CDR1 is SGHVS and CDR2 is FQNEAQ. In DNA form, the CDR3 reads TGTGCCAGCAGCTTAAGTAGGATGAACACTGAAGCTTTCTTT. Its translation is CASSLSRMNTEAFF. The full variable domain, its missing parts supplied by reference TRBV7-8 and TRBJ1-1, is GAGVSQSPRYKVAKRGQDVALRCDPISGHVSLFWYQQALGQGPEFLTYFQNEAQLDKSGLPSDRFFAERPEGSVSTLKIQRTQQEDSAVYLCASSLSRMNTEAFFGQGTRLTVV.

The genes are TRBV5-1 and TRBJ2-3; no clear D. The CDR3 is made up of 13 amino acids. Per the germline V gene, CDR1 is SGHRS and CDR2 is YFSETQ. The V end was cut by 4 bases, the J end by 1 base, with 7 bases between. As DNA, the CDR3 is TGCGCCAGCAGCACCTCCGGCACAGATACGCAGTATTTT. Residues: CASSTSGTDTQYF.